This TCR beta chain is from a study of T cells after yellow fever vaccination. Study-wide results and caveats: After the booster, 96% of CD4 and 75% to 90% of CD8 primary-response clones were re-detected.

This clonotype appeared a few times. What it binds is not known. CDR1 and CDR2 from the germline V gene are MNHEY and SMNVEV (reference sequence). CDR3 length equals 14 residues. Trimming left V 3 bases short and J 2 bases short, with 11 bases between. TCRdb reanalysed the 5' RACE reads using MiXCR and keeps one entry per CDR3 protein. The table includes a few hundred thousand distinct CDR3 sequences, 19% detected once. This chain connects TRBV27 to TRBJ2-7, with TRBD1 as a possible D gene (5 bases). This receptor was obtained from a man younger than 45 who received the YFV17D yellow fever vaccine. The material was PBMCs, obtained 15 days after the yellow fever booster vaccination. The CDR3 bases are TGTGCCAGCAGTTTGAGTCAGGGCACCTACGAGCAGTACTTC. As protein: CASSLSQGTYEQYF.